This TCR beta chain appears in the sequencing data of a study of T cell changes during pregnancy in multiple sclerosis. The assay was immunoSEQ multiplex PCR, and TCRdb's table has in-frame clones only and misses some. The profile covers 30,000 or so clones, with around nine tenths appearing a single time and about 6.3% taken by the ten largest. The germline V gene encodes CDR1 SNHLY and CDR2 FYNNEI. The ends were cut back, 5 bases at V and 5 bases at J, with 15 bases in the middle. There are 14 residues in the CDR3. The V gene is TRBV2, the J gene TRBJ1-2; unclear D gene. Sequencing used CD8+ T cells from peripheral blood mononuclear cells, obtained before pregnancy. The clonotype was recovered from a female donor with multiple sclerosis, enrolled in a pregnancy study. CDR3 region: CASSPGETPYGYTF. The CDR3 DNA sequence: TGTGCCAGCAGTCCTGGTGAGACACCGTATGGCTACACCTTC.